This TCR beta chain was sequenced for a study of blood T cells in healthy people across ages. Notes on the study in general: Naive T cell percentage and TCR beta diversity correlated strongly. A roughly linear fall in TCR beta diversity per million T cells was seen with increasing age.

As for this clonotype: Its antigen remains unknown.

Germline values: CDR1 SGHTA, CDR2 FQGNSA. The V and J ends lost 10 bases and 0 bases respectively, with 9 bases between them. The CDR3 runs to 13 residues. They isolated at least 7 million PBMCs from each sample. Using a J-beta primer mix together with a sample-barcoded 5' primer, a second PCR was run for about 6 to 12 cycles. Each cDNA molecule carried a tag from a template-switch adaptor that contained 12 random nucleotides. TCRdb re-derived calls from the 5' RACE reads in MiXCR, one entry per CDR3 protein. This table holds 700,000 to 950,000 distinct CDR3 sequences, roughly 44% found once. The source is a woman aged 55-69 years in good health. The genes are TRBV7-2 and TRBJ2-2; D is undetermined. The sequencing sample was made of blood. Here the CDR3 DNA reads TGTGCCAAAGACAAATCGAACACCGGGGAGCTGTTTTTT. Translating gives CAKDKSNTGELFF.